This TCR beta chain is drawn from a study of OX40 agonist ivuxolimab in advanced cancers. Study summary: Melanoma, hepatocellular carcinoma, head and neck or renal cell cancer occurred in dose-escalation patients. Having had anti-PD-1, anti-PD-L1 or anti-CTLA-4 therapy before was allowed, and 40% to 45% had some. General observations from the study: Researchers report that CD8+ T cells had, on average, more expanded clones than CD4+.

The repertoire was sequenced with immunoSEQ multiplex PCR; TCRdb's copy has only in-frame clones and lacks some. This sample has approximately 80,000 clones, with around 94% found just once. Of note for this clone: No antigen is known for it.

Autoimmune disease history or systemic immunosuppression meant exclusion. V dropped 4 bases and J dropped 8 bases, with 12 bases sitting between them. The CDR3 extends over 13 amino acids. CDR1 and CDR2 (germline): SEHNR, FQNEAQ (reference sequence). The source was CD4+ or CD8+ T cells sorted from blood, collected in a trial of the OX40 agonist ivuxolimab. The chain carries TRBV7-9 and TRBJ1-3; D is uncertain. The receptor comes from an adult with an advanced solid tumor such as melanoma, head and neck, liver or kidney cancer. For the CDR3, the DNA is TGTGCCAGCAGCTCTCGTGCGTCGGACACCATATATTTT. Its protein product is CASSSRASDTIYF.